These 7 T cell receptor beta chains were all obtained from the same sample, sequenced in a study of esophageal squamous cell carcinoma under preoperative chemotherapy. Time point noted: before preoperative PTX-NDP chemotherapy. From the PCR reads, TCRdb called clonotypes with MiXCR, one entry per CDR3 protein. Of roughly 30,000 distinct CDR3 sequences in the sample, roughly 52% were seen once. The material was obtained from a patient given preoperative chemotherapy. The receptors originated from a human donor with esophageal squamous cell carcinoma. The donor label of this sample is uncertain.

There are many counts of this clonotype. It may be a read error: a sequence one base away is much more abundant. The chain uses TRBV6-4 and TRBJ2-4, with D tentatively TRBD1 or TRBD2 (5 bases each). V lost 5 bases and J lost 13, with 24 bases in between. Germline CDR1 MRHNA, CDR2 SNTAGT. CDR3 length: 15 residues. The CDR3 region has the DNA TGTGCCAGCAGTCTAAATGGGATAGGGGAGAATGAGCAGTACTTC. It encodes CASSLNGIGENEQYF.

In its sample, this clonotype was seen many times. The chain uses TRBV11-3 and TRBJ2-7; D ambiguous. Looked up from germline, CDR1 is SGHNT and CDR2 is YENEEA. The V end lost 5 bases, the J end lost 3 bases, and 8 bases lay between the germline ends. CDR3 length: 12 amino acids. Written as DNA, the CDR3 is TGTGCCAGCAGCCGTAGCAACTACGAGCAGTACTTC. This sequence encodes CASSRSNYEQYF.

The sample holds a few counts of this clonotype. A much bigger clone sits one base away, suggesting this may be a read error. The J gene is TRBJ2-1, the V gene TRBV5-1; D gene uncertain. Trimming pared 0 bases from V and 13 bases from J, leaving 14 bases between. Germline loops: CDR1 SGHRS, CDR2 YFSETQ. This CDR3 is built from 13 residues. The CDR3 DNA sequence: TGCGCCAGCAGCTTGGGACACATAGAGACCCAGTTCTTC. Amino acids: CASSLGHIETQFF.

This clonotype was seen more than once but under ten times. The rearrangement joins TRBV6-1 to TRBJ2-1, with 11 bases fitting TRBD2. The DNA end favors TRBJ2-5, so the J call may be wrong. CDR1 is MNHNS, CDR2 SASEGT, per germline. This CDR3 contains 16 residues. The CDR3 bases are TGTGCCAGCAGTGTCAGTAGCGGGAGGGCCGGGGAGACCCAGTACTTC. This sequence encodes CASSVSSGRAGETQYF.

The chain uses TRBV7-7 and TRBJ2-3; 13 nucleotides line up with TRBD2. Germline V gives CDR1 SSHAT, CDR2 FNYEAQ (reference sequence). Losses at the gene ends were 5 bases for V and 3 bases for J; bases not matched to a gene: 5. The CDR3 length is 16 residues. DNA for the CDR3: TGTGCCAGCAGCCCACTAGCGGGAGGGCCAACAGATACGCAGTATTTT. Residues: CASSPLAGGPTDTQYF.

The rearrangement joins TRBV7-2 to TRBJ2-3; D assignment may be TRBD1 or TRBD2 (6 bases each). The end of the DNA aligns better with TRBJ2-7, so the J call may be wrong. Germline V gene sequence: CDR1 SGHTA, CDR2 FQGNSA. The CDR3 contains 16 residues. The CDR3 DNA follows: TGTGCCAGCAGCTTAGGGGGGCGGGGCGCCAGTGGGACGCAGTACTTC. Translation: CASSLGGRGASGTQYF.

This sequence joins TRBV20-1 and TRBJ1-1; the D gene is possibly TRBD1 (5 bases). Trimming took off 3 bases at V and 7 bases at J, with 24 bases between the two ends. Germline lookup yields CDR1 DFQATT and CDR2 SNEGSKA (reference sequence). The CDR3 has 16 residues. CDR3 nucleotide sequence: TGCAGTGCTAGTAGGAGGACAACGGGATTGGGGGGTGAAGCTTTCTTT. Amino acid sequence: CSASRRTTGLGGEAFF.